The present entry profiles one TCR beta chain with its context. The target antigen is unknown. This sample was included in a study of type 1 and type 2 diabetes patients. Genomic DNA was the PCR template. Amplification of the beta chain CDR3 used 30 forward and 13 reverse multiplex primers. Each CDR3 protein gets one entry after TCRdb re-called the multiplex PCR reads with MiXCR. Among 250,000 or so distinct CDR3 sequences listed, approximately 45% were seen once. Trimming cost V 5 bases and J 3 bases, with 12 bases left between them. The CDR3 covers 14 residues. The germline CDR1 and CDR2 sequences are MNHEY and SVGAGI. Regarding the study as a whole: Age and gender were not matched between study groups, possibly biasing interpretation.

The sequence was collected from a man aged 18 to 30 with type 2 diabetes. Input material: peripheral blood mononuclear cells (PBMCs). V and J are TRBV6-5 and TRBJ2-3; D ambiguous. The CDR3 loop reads CASSVTGYTDTQYF. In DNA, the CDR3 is TGTGCCAGCAGTGTCACGGGTTATACAGATACGCAGTATTTT.